The rows below give T cell receptor beta chains drawn from one sample of a study of cytomegalovirus exposure and HLA in healthy donors. Sequencing was performed with immunoSEQ multiplex PCR; in TCRdb, only in-frame clones are kept and a portion is missing. In the table there are roughly 130,000 clones, roughly 78% of which are singletons. Material for sequencing was PBMCs. These receptor sequences come from a man younger than 40 in good health and CMV-seronegative. Both conserved end residues are part of each CDR3. The D gene is left open where the match is weak. Clone sizes are given selectively: once, few, many, or a class where the clone is expanded.

TRBD1	.	TRBJ1-1	10	TRBV20-1	TGCAGTGCCCAGGACAGGGAAGCTTTCTTT	CSAQDREAFF
TRBD2	.	TRBJ2-1	18	TRBV27	TGTGCCAGCAGTCCGTACGGACTAGCGGGAAGCTCCTACAATGAGCAGTTCTTC	CASSPYGLAGSSYNEQFF
.	.	TRBJ1-6	14	TRBV18	TGTGCCAGCTCCCCTGTGACAGAAGGCTCACCCCTCCACTTT	CASSPVTEGSPLHF
.	.	TRBJ2-7	11	TRBV28	TGTGCCAGCAGTTTTCGGGACGAGCAGTACTTC	CASSFRDEQYF
.	few	TRBJ2-7	15	TRBV4-3	TGCGCCAGCAGCCAGACCCCCCACAGGGACTACGAGCAGTACTTC	CASSQTPHRDYEQYF
.	.	TRBJ2-2	17	TRBV7-9	TGTGCCAGCAGCTTAGCCACAGGTTCCTCGAACACCGGGGAGCTGTTTTTT	CASSLATGSSNTGELFF
.	.	TRBJ2-1	17	TRBV11-2	TGTGCCAGCAGCTTAGTGACAGTGTCCGACTCCTACAATGAGCAGTTCTTC	CASSLVTVSDSYNEQFF
TRBD1	once	TRBJ2-5	15	TRBV7-2	TGTGCCAGCAGCTTAGCGACAGGGGGCTGGGAGACCCAGTACTTC	CASSLATGGWETQYF
TRBD2	few	TRBJ2-7	16	TRBV6-5	TGTGCCAGCAGTTCCGGGGCTAGCGGGCAGATGGGCGAGCAGTACTTC	CASSSGASGQMGEQYF
TRBD2	.	TRBJ2-5	14	TRBV4-2	TGTGCCAGCGCGACTAGCGGGGGGGCAGAGACCCAGTACTTC	CASATSGGAETQYF
.	.	TRBJ1-1	13	TRBV7-9	TGTGCCAGCAGCTTAAGCGGGAACACTGAAGCTTTCTTT	CASSLSGNTEAFF
TRBD2	.	TRBJ2-5	14	TRBV7-2	TGTGCCAGCAGCGTCGGACTAGCGGAAGAGACCCAGTACTTC	CASSVGLAEETQYF
.	.	TRBJ1-6	15	TRBV6-5	TGTGCCAGCAGTTATGATCCTTCGAGCAATTCACCCCTCCACTTT	CASSYDPSSNSPLHF
TRBD2	.	TRBJ2-1	15	TRBV19	TGTGCCAGTAGTATAGCTAGCGGGAGGTCCTTTGAGCAGTTCTTC	CASSIASGRSFEQFF
.	.	TRBJ1-1	15	TRBV2	TGTGCCAGCAGTCCTAGGCAGGGGCGGAACACTGAAGCTTTCTTT	CASSPRQGRNTEAFF
TRBD1	.	TRBJ1-2	13	TRBV29-1	TGCAGCGTGGTTGGTCAGGGGGCTTGGGGCTACACCTTC	CSVVGQGAWGYTF
TRBD1	.	TRBJ1-1	13	TRBV6-1	TGTGCCAGCTCGGACAGGGGGCCTGTTGAAGCTTTCTTT	CASSDRGPVEAFF
TRBD2	.	TRBJ2-1	14	TRBV29-1	TGCAGCGTTGAAGGTCGTGGGAGGGTAGATGAGCAGTTCTTC	CSVEGRGRVDEQFF
TRBD2	.	TRBJ2-7	14	TRBV7-2	TGTGCCAGCACCCCTAGCGGGGGGTACTACGAGCAGTACTTC	CASTPSGGYYEQYF
.	.	TRBJ2-1	16	TRBV4-2	TGTGCCAGCAGCCAAGAAGCTGAGAGCTCCTACAATGAGCAGTTCTTC	CASSQEAESSYNEQFF
.	.	TRBJ1-3	19	TRBV12-2	TGTGCAAGTCGCTATCGGACAGGCGAGACCGTATTTTTTGGAAACACCATATATTTT	CASRYRTGETVFFGNTIYF
TRBD1	.	TRBJ1-5	13	TRBV6-6	TGTGCCAGCAGTCAGGGGGTGAGTCAGCCCCAGCATTTT	CASSQGVSQPQHF
.	.	TRBJ2-1	15	TRBV6-1	TGTGCCAGCCCTGGTGGTCCTAGCTCCTACAATGAGCAGTTCTTC	CASPGGPSSYNEQFF
.	few	TRBJ1-4	13	TRBV5-4	TGTGCCAGCAGCGATCAGATTAATGAAAAACTGTTTTTT	CASSDQINEKLFF
.	few	TRBJ2-5	12	TRBV5-5	TGTGCCAGCAGTTGGACGGGGGAAGAGCAGTACTTC	CASSWTGEEQYF
TRBD1	.	TRBJ2-1	14	TRBV10-3	TGTGCCATCAGACGGGACAGGTCCTACAATGAGCAGTTCTTC	CAIRRDRSYNEQFF
TRBD2	.	TRBJ2-7	15	TRBV4-2	TGTGCCAGCAGCCAACAAGCGGGAGGGTTCTACGAGCAGTACTTC	CASSQQAGGFYEQYF
.	.	TRBJ1-1	14	TRBV18	TGTGCCAGCTCACCCCGGGGGGAAAGCACTGAAGCTTTCTTT	CASSPRGESTEAFF
TRBD1	few	TRBJ2-2	16	TRBV7-9	TGTGCCAGCCTTGCCTTGGGACAGGAGGGGTCCGGGGAGCTGTTTTTT	CASLALGQEGSGELFF
.	.	TRBJ2-1	12	TRBV30	TGTGCCTGGAGCCCTCAGGGGAATGAGCAGTTCTTC	CAWSPQGNEQFF
.	.	TRBJ1-6	12	TRBV2	TGTGCCAGCAGTCCTCTGGAGGCACCCCTCCACTTT	CASSPLEAPLHF
TRBD1	medium-sized	TRBJ1-3	16	TRBV14	TGTGCCAGCAGCTATGAAACGACAGGGCCTGGAAACACCATATATTTT	CASSYETTGPGNTIYF
TRBD1	.	TRBJ2-7	14	TRBV5-1	TGCGCCAGCAGCACGGACAGGGCCTCCTACGAGCAGTACTTC	CASSTDRASYEQYF